This T cell receptor beta chain was captured by sequencing in a study of CD8+CD57+ T cells in acquired aplastic anemia. Overall study context: CD4+ and CD8+ cells, once sorted, gave DNA averaging about 3 ug.

The CDR3 extends over 11 amino acids. Germline V gene data show CDR1 as SQVTM and CDR2 as ANQGSEA. Deletions cut 3 bases from V and 4 bases from J, with 6 bases between. Profiles of TCR beta VDJ and CDR3 were generated from a genomic DNA template. MiXCR, run by TCRdb on the reads, gives a single entry per CDR3 protein. Of more than 150,000 distinct CDR3 sequences in the sample, about 64% are singletons; the top ten hold 46%. The sequenced material came from sorted CD4+, CD8+, or CD8+CD57+ T cells (not recorded which) from PBMCs. V is TRBV29-1 and J is TRBJ1-2; unclear D gene. This receptor was taken from a human donor with severe aplastic anemia or a healthy control (not recorded which). The CDR3 protein is CSVDRSYGYTF. The CDR3 DNA is TGCAGCGTTGATAGGTCCTATGGCTACACCTTC. The complete variable domain, with remaining parts taken from reference TRBV29-1 and TRBJ1-2, reads SAVISQKPSRDICQRGTSLTIQCQVDSQVTMMFWYRQQPGQSLTLIATANQGSEATYESGFVIDKFPISRPNLTFSTLTVSNMSPEDSSIYLCSVDRSYGYTFGSGTRLTVV.